These T cell receptor beta chains were read from a single sample in a study of T-cell memory formation after mild COVID-19. TCRdb reprocessed the 5' RACE reads with MiXCR, giving one entry per CDR3 protein. Among 450,000 or so distinct CDR3 sequences listed, roughly 20% were seen once. Sequencing was carried out using PBMCs or a T cell subset sorted from them (not recorded which). The receptors originated from an adult woman who had mild COVID-19 (a few samples of this study predate the infection). Cell type and time point are not known. CDR3s include the opening cysteine and the closing phenylalanine or tryptophan. Fields, in order: clone size, V gene, J gene, D gene, CDR3 DNA, CDR3 protein. D genes are given only for firm matches. The size of a clone is reported for some rows only, either as once, few or many, or as a class for expanded clones.

abundance: .
v_gene: TRBV20-1
j_gene: TRBJ2-5
d_gene: .
CDR3nt: TGCAGTGCTAGTACCGGGACGCACGGGGAAGAGACCCAGTACTTC
CDR3aa: CSASTGTHGEETQYF

abundance: many
v_gene: TRBV7-8
j_gene: TRBJ2-7
d_gene: .
CDR3nt: TGTGCCAGCAGCTTAAGGGGTGGCTACGAGCAGTACTTC
CDR3aa: CASSLRGGYEQYF

abundance: .
v_gene: TRBV7-7
j_gene: TRBJ2-2
d_gene: TRBD1
CDR3nt: TGTGCCAGCAGCCCAAGGACAGGTATCACCGGGGAGCTGTTTTTT
CDR3aa: CASSPRTGITGELFF

abundance: few
v_gene: TRBV7-8
j_gene: TRBJ2-5
d_gene: .
CDR3nt: TGTGCCAGCAGCTTAGATAGTGGGACCCAGTACTTC
CDR3aa: CASSLDSGTQYF

abundance: few
v_gene: TRBV5-1
j_gene: TRBJ1-2
d_gene: .
CDR3nt: TGCGCCAGCGCCCCAGGGGACCGGAATGGCTACACCTTC
CDR3aa: CASAPGDRNGYTF

abundance: few
v_gene: TRBV7-2
j_gene: TRBJ2-1
d_gene: .
CDR3nt: TGTGCCAGCAGCGGTAGCGGATCCTACAATGAGCAGTTCTTC
CDR3aa: CASSGSGSYNEQFF

abundance: few
v_gene: TRBV19
j_gene: TRBJ1-1
d_gene: .
CDR3nt: TGTGCCAGTACCCTCGGGGTGAGCACTGAAGCTTTCTTT
CDR3aa: CASTLGVSTEAFF

abundance: .
v_gene: TRBV29-1
j_gene: TRBJ1-2
d_gene: .
CDR3nt: TGCAGCGTTGATGTACCCGACTATGGCTACACCTTC
CDR3aa: CSVDVPDYGYTF

abundance: few
v_gene: TRBV5-1
j_gene: TRBJ2-5
d_gene: .
CDR3nt: TGCGCCAGCAGCTTGTCGGTGGGGGGTCCCCAAGAGACCCAGTACTTC
CDR3aa: CASSLSVGGPQETQYF

abundance: few
v_gene: TRBV7-3
j_gene: TRBJ2-6
d_gene: TRBD1
CDR3nt: TGTGCCAGCAGCCTCACAGGGGACGGGGCCAACGTCCTGACTTTC
CDR3aa: CASSLTGDGANVLTF

abundance: few
v_gene: TRBV20-1
j_gene: TRBJ2-7
d_gene: TRBD1
CDR3nt: TGCAGTGCTTGGGACCGGGACAGGGGGTACGAGCAGTACTTC
CDR3aa: CSAWDRDRGYEQYF

abundance: .
v_gene: TRBV7-2
j_gene: TRBJ2-3
d_gene: TRBD2
CDR3nt: TGTGCCAGCAGCCAGACGGGACTAGCGGGAGGGCCGCGTACGCAGTATTTT
CDR3aa: CASSQTGLAGGPRTQYF

abundance: .
v_gene: TRBV20-1
j_gene: TRBJ1-1
d_gene: .
CDR3nt: TGCAGTGCTAGAGATCCGGGGGTTTATAACACTGAAGCTTTCTTT
CDR3aa: CSARDPGVYNTEAFF

abundance: few
v_gene: TRBV7-9
j_gene: TRBJ2-7
d_gene: .
CDR3nt: TGTGCCAGCAGCCTGCCGGTCGGAGGGGGCATGTACGAGCAGTACTTC
CDR3aa: CASSLPVGGGMYEQYF

abundance: .
v_gene: TRBV12-3/TRBV12-4
j_gene: TRBJ2-1
d_gene: TRBD2
CDR3nt: TGTGCCAGCAGTTCTCCGGGGCTAGCGGCGAGGGAATACAATGAGCAGTTCTTC
CDR3aa: CASSSPGLAAREYNEQFF

abundance: .
v_gene: TRBV15
j_gene: TRBJ1-1
d_gene: .
CDR3nt: TGTGCCACCAGCAGGCCGGGGTCCAACATGAACACTGAAGCTTTCTTT
CDR3aa: CATSRPGSNMNTEAFF

abundance: few
v_gene: TRBV18
j_gene: TRBJ2-7
d_gene: .
CDR3nt: TGTGCCAGCTCGGGGGCGGGGTATCCCTCCTACGAGCAGTACTTC
CDR3aa: CASSGAGYPSYEQYF

abundance: many
v_gene: TRBV24-1
j_gene: TRBJ2-7
d_gene: .
CDR3nt: TGTGCCACCAGTGACCCCGGGAGTCCGCAGTACTTC
CDR3aa: CATSDPGSPQYF

abundance: once
v_gene: TRBV9
j_gene: TRBJ2-1
d_gene: TRBD2
CDR3nt: TGTGCCAGCAGCGTAGTCGCGGGAGCTCGGAGTGAGCAGTTCTTC
CDR3aa: CASSVVAGARSEQFF

abundance: few
v_gene: TRBV9
j_gene: TRBJ1-5
d_gene: .
CDR3nt: TGTGCCAGCAGTGTCGGCAATCAGCCCCAGCATTTT
CDR3aa: CASSVGNQPQHF

abundance: many
v_gene: TRBV21-1
j_gene: TRBJ2-5
d_gene: .
CDR3nt: TGTGCCAGCAGCACCCCCGGGACAGGGACCTCTGAGACCCAGTACTTC
CDR3aa: CASSTPGTGTSETQYF

abundance: .
v_gene: TRBV7-6
j_gene: TRBJ2-1
d_gene: TRBD2
CDR3nt: TGTGCCAGCAGCTCCCTCCGGTTGCGGGAGGGCCCTAATGAGCAGTTCTTC
CDR3aa: CASSSLRLREGPNEQFF

abundance: .
v_gene: TRBV29-1
j_gene: TRBJ1-2
d_gene: .
CDR3nt: TGCAGCGTTAAGGGTGGGGGGTGGAACTATGGCTACACCTTC
CDR3aa: CSVKGGGWNYGYTF

abundance: .
v_gene: TRBV7-8
j_gene: TRBJ2-3
d_gene: .
CDR3nt: TGTGCCAGCAGCCTCCCAACTATCCAACCATACACAGATACGCAGTATTTT
CDR3aa: CASSLPTIQPYTDTQYF

abundance: .
v_gene: TRBV12-3/TRBV12-4
j_gene: TRBJ1-1
d_gene: .
CDR3nt: TGTGCCAGCAGCGTCGGCATAGAAGCTTTCTTT
CDR3aa: CASSVGIEAFF

abundance: .
v_gene: TRBV27
j_gene: TRBJ2-5
d_gene: .
CDR3nt: TGTGCCAGCAGTTCCTTCTACTTAGCGGAAGAGGGGGAACAAGAGACCCAGTACTTC
CDR3aa: CASSSFYLAEEGEQETQYF

abundance: .
v_gene: TRBV29-1
j_gene: TRBJ2-7
d_gene: .
CDR3nt: TGCAGCGTTGGGGGCCAAGGCTCCTACGAGCAGTACTTC
CDR3aa: CSVGGQGSYEQYF

abundance: .
v_gene: TRBV11-3
j_gene: TRBJ2-1
d_gene: TRBD1
CDR3nt: TGTGCCAGCAGCCCTACTTTGACAGGGTCCCCTCTTTTAGGCAATGAGCAGTTCTTC
CDR3aa: CASSPTLTGSPLLGNEQFF

abundance: .
v_gene: TRBV11-2
j_gene: TRBJ1-1
d_gene: .
CDR3nt: TGTGCCAGCATCTTCAACAGGAACACTGAAGCTTTCTTT
CDR3aa: CASIFNRNTEAFF

abundance: .
v_gene: TRBV6-5
j_gene: TRBJ2-3
d_gene: TRBD2
CDR3nt: TGTGCCAGCAGCGGACTAGCGGTGAGCACAGATACGCAGTATTTT
CDR3aa: CASSGLAVSTDTQYF

abundance: .
v_gene: TRBV2
j_gene: TRBJ2-7
d_gene: .
CDR3nt: TGTGCCAGCAGTGCCGACAATCCCTACGAGCAGTACTTC
CDR3aa: CASSADNPYEQYF

abundance: many
v_gene: TRBV20-1
j_gene: TRBJ1-1
d_gene: .
CDR3nt: TGCAGTGCTAGGGGGGTACCACCGAACACTGAAGCTTTCTTT
CDR3aa: CSARGVPPNTEAFF

abundance: many
v_gene: TRBV5-1
j_gene: TRBJ1-1
d_gene: .
CDR3nt: TGCGCCAGCAGCTTGGTTGGTATGAACACTGAAGCTTTCTTT
CDR3aa: CASSLVGMNTEAFF

abundance: .
v_gene: TRBV6-2/TRBV6-3
j_gene: TRBJ1-5
d_gene: .
CDR3nt: TGTGCCAGAAGCCCGGCGCGGGGCAATCAGCCCCAGCATTTT
CDR3aa: CARSPARGNQPQHF

abundance: .
v_gene: TRBV29-1
j_gene: TRBJ2-1
d_gene: TRBD1
CDR3nt: TGCAGCGTTGAAGAATGGAGGACAGGGTACTACAATGAGCAGTTCTTC
CDR3aa: CSVEEWRTGYYNEQFF

abundance: many
v_gene: TRBV12-3/TRBV12-4
j_gene: TRBJ2-7
d_gene: .
CDR3nt: TGTGCCAGCAGTTTAGCGGACAGTCCGGGAGAGCAGTACTTC
CDR3aa: CASSLADSPGEQYF

abundance: .
v_gene: TRBV7-3
j_gene: TRBJ2-1
d_gene: .
CDR3nt: TGTGCCAGCAGCTTGGGCGGACCAGGGCGCAATGAGCAGTTCTTC
CDR3aa: CASSLGGPGRNEQFF

abundance: few
v_gene: TRBV2
j_gene: TRBJ2-2
d_gene: TRBD2
CDR3nt: TGTGCCAGCGGACCGCGACTAGCAGCATCTGGGGAGCTGTTTTTT
CDR3aa: CASGPRLAASGELFF

abundance: few
v_gene: TRBV7-2
j_gene: TRBJ1-2
d_gene: TRBD1
CDR3nt: TGTGCCAGCAGCCGGACCGGGACAGGGGAGTATGGCTACACCTTC
CDR3aa: CASSRTGTGEYGYTF

abundance: many
v_gene: TRBV12-3/TRBV12-4
j_gene: TRBJ1-1
d_gene: .
CDR3nt: TGTGCCAGCATCCTAGACTCGAACACTGAAGCTTTCTTT
CDR3aa: CASILDSNTEAFF

abundance: .
v_gene: TRBV7-9
j_gene: TRBJ2-3
d_gene: .
CDR3nt: TGTGCCAGCAGCCCGCAAAAAGTAGGAGTAAGGACAGATACGCAGTATTTT
CDR3aa: CASSPQKVGVRTDTQYF

abundance: .
v_gene: TRBV6-2/TRBV6-3
j_gene: TRBJ1-1
d_gene: .
CDR3nt: TGTGCCAGCAGCCACCGTCCCCGGGCAGGGCCTGCTGAGGACACTGAAGCTTTCTTT
CDR3aa: CASSHRPRAGPAEDTEAFF

abundance: few
v_gene: TRBV4-2
j_gene: TRBJ2-3
d_gene: .
CDR3nt: TGTGCCAGCAGCCAAGATCCCCTGCGGAGCCCCGGAGATACGCAGTATTTT
CDR3aa: CASSQDPLRSPGDTQYF

abundance: .
v_gene: TRBV7-9
j_gene: TRBJ1-2
d_gene: .
CDR3nt: TGTGCCAGCAGCTTAGGCGATCCGGGCTATGGCTACACCTTC
CDR3aa: CASSLGDPGYGYTF

abundance: few
v_gene: TRBV30
j_gene: TRBJ2-7
d_gene: TRBD2
CDR3nt: TGTGCCTGGAGTGTAGGTAGCGGGATTTACGAGCAGTACTTC
CDR3aa: CAWSVGSGIYEQYF

abundance: .
v_gene: TRBV20-1
j_gene: TRBJ2-7
d_gene: .
CDR3nt: TGCAGTGCTAGAGGGGTCGAGCAGTACTTC
CDR3aa: CSARGVEQYF

abundance: .
v_gene: TRBV12-3/TRBV12-4
j_gene: TRBJ2-1
d_gene: .
CDR3nt: TGTGCCAGCAGTTACTTAAACATACCGGCGACACCCGATGAGCAGTTCTTC
CDR3aa: CASSYLNIPATPDEQFF

abundance: many
v_gene: TRBV21-1
j_gene: TRBJ1-5
d_gene: .
CDR3nt: TGTGCCAGCAATCAGCCCCAGCATTTT
CDR3aa: CASNQPQHF

abundance: .
v_gene: TRBV24-1
j_gene: TRBJ1-1
d_gene: .
CDR3nt: TGTGCCACAGACACTGAAGCTTTCTTT
CDR3aa: CATDTEAFF

abundance: .
v_gene: TRBV6-5
j_gene: TRBJ1-5
d_gene: .
CDR3nt: TGTGCCAGCAGGGACAGTGCCTATAGCAATCAGCCCCAGCATTTT
CDR3aa: CASRDSAYSNQPQHF

abundance: many
v_gene: TRBV20-1
j_gene: TRBJ2-7
d_gene: .
CDR3nt: TGCAGTGCCAACCGGGACACCTCCTACGAGCAGTACTTC
CDR3aa: CSANRDTSYEQYF

abundance: few
v_gene: TRBV3-1
j_gene: TRBJ1-2
d_gene: .
CDR3nt: TGTGCCAGCAGCCAAGAATCGGTTTTGGTGCAACCCGACTATGGCTACACCTTC
CDR3aa: CASSQESVLVQPDYGYTF

abundance: .
v_gene: TRBV18
j_gene: TRBJ1-1
d_gene: .
CDR3nt: TGTGCCAGCTCACCATCAAGGTCCCACACTGAAGCTTTCTTT
CDR3aa: CASSPSRSHTEAFF

abundance: .
v_gene: TRBV6-1
j_gene: TRBJ2-6
d_gene: TRBD1
CDR3nt: TGTGCCAGCAGTCTTACAGGGGACTCTGGGGCCAACGTCCTGACTTTC
CDR3aa: CASSLTGDSGANVLTF

abundance: .
v_gene: TRBV4-2
j_gene: TRBJ1-2
d_gene: TRBD1
CDR3nt: TGTGCCAGCAGCCAGGCCGGGACAGGGCGGAACTATGGCTACACCTTC
CDR3aa: CASSQAGTGRNYGYTF

abundance: few
v_gene: TRBV7-2
j_gene: TRBJ2-1
d_gene: .
CDR3nt: TGTGCCAGCAGCTTAGCGCTCCAGGGAGACTCATACAATGAGCAGTTCTTC
CDR3aa: CASSLALQGDSYNEQFF

abundance: few
v_gene: TRBV5-1
j_gene: TRBJ2-1
d_gene: TRBD1
CDR3nt: TGCGCCAGCACCGAGGGGGCCCTATACAATGAGCAGTTCTTC
CDR3aa: CASTEGALYNEQFF

abundance: few
v_gene: TRBV9
j_gene: TRBJ2-3
d_gene: .
CDR3nt: TGTGCCAGCAGCGTACCCAACACAGATACGCAGTATTTT
CDR3aa: CASSVPNTDTQYF

abundance: few
v_gene: TRBV4-1
j_gene: TRBJ2-7
d_gene: TRBD1
CDR3nt: TGCGCCAGCAGCCAAGATCTGCGACAGGGGTGGGCCTACGAGCAGTACTTC
CDR3aa: CASSQDLRQGWAYEQYF

abundance: few
v_gene: TRBV4-1
j_gene: TRBJ1-6
d_gene: TRBD1
CDR3nt: TGCGCCAGCAGCCAGGACAGGGGTATCGATTCACCCCTCCACTTT
CDR3aa: CASSQDRGIDSPLHF